This T cell receptor beta chain was identified during a study of beta chain features in type 1 diabetes. As every portion of the isolated RNA was reverse transcribed, the sequencing read expressed TCRB transcripts. About 3.5 million reads, on average, came from each naive, central memory and regulatory T cell sample. The data were produced by immunoSEQ multiplex PCR, yet TCRdb's version contains in-frame clones alone and is incomplete. In the table there are about 320,000 clones, less than 15% of which are singletons. This clone was seen a few times. V shed 4 bases, J shed 2 bases, and the junction held 2 bases outside the gene matches. Germline assignment: CDR1 SGHRS and CDR2 YFSETQ. There are 15 residues in the CDR3.

The rearrangement links TRBV5-1 to TRBJ2-1; 11 bases match TRBD1. The receptor's source is a young man in good health. Sequenced sample: central memory CD4+ T cells from blood. The chain's CDR3 is CASSKGQGAYNEQFF. The CDR3 bases are TGCGCCAGCAGCAAGGGACAGGGGGCCTACAATGAGCAGTTCTTC.